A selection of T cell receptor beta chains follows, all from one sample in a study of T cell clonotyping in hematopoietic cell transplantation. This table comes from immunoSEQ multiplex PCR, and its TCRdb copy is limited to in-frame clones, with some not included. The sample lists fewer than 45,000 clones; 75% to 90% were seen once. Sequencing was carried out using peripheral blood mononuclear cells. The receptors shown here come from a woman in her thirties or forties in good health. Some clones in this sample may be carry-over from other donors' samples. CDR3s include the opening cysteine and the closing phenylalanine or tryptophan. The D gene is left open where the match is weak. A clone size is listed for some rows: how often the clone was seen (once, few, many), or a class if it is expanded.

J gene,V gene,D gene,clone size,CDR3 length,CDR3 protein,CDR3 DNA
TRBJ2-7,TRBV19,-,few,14,CASSRRAENYEQYF,TGTGCCAGTAGTCGCAGGGCTGAGAACTACGAGCAGTACTTC
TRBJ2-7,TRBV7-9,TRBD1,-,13,CASSLDRGHEQYF,TGTGCCAGCAGCTTAGACAGGGGGCACGAGCAGTACTTC
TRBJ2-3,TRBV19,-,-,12,CASSIGGDTQYF,TGTGCCAGTAGTATCGGAGGGGATACGCAGTATTTT
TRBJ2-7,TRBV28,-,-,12,CASYTGLHEQYF,TGTGCCAGCTACACAGGACTCCACGAGCAGTACTTC
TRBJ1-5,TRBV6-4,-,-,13,CASSMGTGGPQHF,TGTGCCAGCAGTATGGGAACGGGGGGGCCCCAGCATTTT
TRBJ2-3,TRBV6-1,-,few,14,CASKWDSSGDTQYF,TGTGCCAGCAAATGGGACTCCTCTGGGGATACGCAGTATTTT
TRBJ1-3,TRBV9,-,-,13,CASSRFSGNTIYF,TGTGCCAGCAGTAGGTTCTCTGGAAACACCATATATTTT
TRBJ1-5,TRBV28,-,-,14,CASRLTGGNQPQHF,TGTGCCAGCAGGCTCACTGGGGGCAATCAGCCCCAGCATTTT
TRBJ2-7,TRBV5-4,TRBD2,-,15,CASSFIAGGRHEQYF,TGTGCCAGCAGCTTTATAGCGGGAGGTCGCCACGAGCAGTACTTC
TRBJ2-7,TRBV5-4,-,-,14,CASSPGLDPYEQYF,TGTGCCAGCAGCCCGGGACTCGATCCCTACGAGCAGTACTTC
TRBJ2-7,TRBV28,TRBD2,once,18,CASSPSGLAGSGAYEQYF,TGTGCCAGCAGTCCATCGGGACTAGCGGGATCGGGGGCCTACGAGCAGTACTTC
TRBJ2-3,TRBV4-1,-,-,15,CASSQDGGLEDTQYF,TGCGCCAGCAGCCAAGATGGGGGCCTAGAAGATACGCAGTATTTT
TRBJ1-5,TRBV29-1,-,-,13,CSVQWDGNQPQHF,TGCAGCGTTCAGTGGGATGGCAATCAGCCCCAGCATTTT
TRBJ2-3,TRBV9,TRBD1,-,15,CASSDWDRGTDTQYF,TGTGCCAGCAGCGATTGGGACAGGGGGACAGATACGCAGTATTTT
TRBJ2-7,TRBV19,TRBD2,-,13,CASTDSGGYEQYF,TGTGCCAGTACGGACTCCGGGGGGTACGAGCAGTACTTC
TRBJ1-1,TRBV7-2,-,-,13,CASSLDRNTEAFF,TGTGCCAGCAGCTTAGATCGGAACACTGAAGCTTTCTTT
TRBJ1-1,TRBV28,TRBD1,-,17,CASSSFAGDRLNTEAFF,TGTGCCAGCAGTAGTTTCGCCGGGGACAGGTTGAACACTGAAGCTTTCTTT
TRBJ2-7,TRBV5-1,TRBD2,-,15,CASSLLTSGNREQYF,TGCGCCAGCAGCTTATTGACTAGCGGGAACCGCGAGCAGTACTTC
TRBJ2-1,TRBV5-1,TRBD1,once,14,CASSMGQGYNEQFF,TGCGCCAGCAGCATGGGACAGGGGTACAATGAGCAGTTCTTC
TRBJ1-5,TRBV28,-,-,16,CASRPPGYRSGQPQHF,TGTGCCAGCAGACCCCCAGGATACAGGAGCGGACAGCCCCAGCATTTT
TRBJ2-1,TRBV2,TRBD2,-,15,CASSEGAGGYNEQFF,TGTGCCAGCAGCGAAGGGGCGGGAGGGTACAATGAGCAGTTCTTC
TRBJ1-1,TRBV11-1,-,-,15,CASSLSTDLRTEAFF,TGTGCCAGCAGCTTATCGACAGACCTGAGAACTGAAGCTTTCTTT
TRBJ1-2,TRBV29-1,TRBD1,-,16,CSVPMDRDSATYGYTF,TGCAGCGTTCCCATGGATAGGGACAGTGCTACTTATGGCTACACCTTC
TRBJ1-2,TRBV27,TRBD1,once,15,CASSRGKGAGYGYTF,TGTGCCAGCAGTCGGGGTAAGGGGGCGGGCTATGGCTACACCTTC
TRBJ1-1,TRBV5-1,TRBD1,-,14,CASSPGQVVAEAFF,TGCGCCAGCAGCCCCGGACAGGTAGTTGCTGAAGCTTTCTTT
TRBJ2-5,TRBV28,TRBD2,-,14,CATNPTPREGTQYF,TGTGCCACCAATCCGACCCCACGGGAGGGGACCCAGTACTTC
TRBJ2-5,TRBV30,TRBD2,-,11,CAWSSGETQYF,TGTGCCTGGTCTAGCGGGGAGACCCAGTACTTC
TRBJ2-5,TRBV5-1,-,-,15,CASSLRPGSQETQYF,TGCGCCAGCAGCCTTCGGCCAGGGAGCCAAGAGACCCAGTACTTC
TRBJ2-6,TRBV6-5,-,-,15,CASSFRSSGANVLTF,TGTGCCAGCAGTTTCAGAAGCTCTGGGGCCAACGTCCTGACTTTC
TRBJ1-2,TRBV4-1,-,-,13,CASSQGLNYGYTF,TGCGCCAGCAGCCAAGGACTGAACTATGGCTACACCTTC
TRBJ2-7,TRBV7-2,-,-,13,CASSQRWGYEQYF,TGTGCCAGCAGCCAGCGGTGGGGATACGAGCAGTACTTC
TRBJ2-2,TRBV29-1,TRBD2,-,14,CSAWGGPNTGELFF,TGCAGCGCCTGGGGGGGTCCGAACACCGGGGAGCTGTTTTTT
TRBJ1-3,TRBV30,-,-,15,CAWSRLGAAGNTIYF,TGTGCCTGGAGTCGCCTTGGTGCGGCGGGAAACACCATATATTTT
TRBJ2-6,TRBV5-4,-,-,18,CASSLGEGYDSGANVLTF,TGTGCCAGCAGCTTGGGAGAGGGGTATGACTCTGGGGCCAACGTCCTGACTTTC
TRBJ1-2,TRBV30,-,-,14,CAWSVGSYSYGYTF,TGTGCCTGGAGTGTAGGCAGCTACTCTTATGGCTACACCTTC
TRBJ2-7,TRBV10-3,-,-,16,CAISEEEGGRSYEQYF,TGTGCCATCAGTGAGGAAGAAGGGGGGAGGTCCTACGAGCAGTACTTC
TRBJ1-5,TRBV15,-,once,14,CATSISRGGQPQHF,TGTGCCACCAGCATTTCGAGAGGCGGTCAGCCCCAGCATTTT
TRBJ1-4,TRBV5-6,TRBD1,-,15,CASSLLQQGGEKLFF,TGTGCCAGCAGCTTGCTTCAACAGGGGGGTGAAAAACTGTTTTTT
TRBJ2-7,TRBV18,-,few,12,CASSPEMVEQYF,TGTGCCAGCTCACCCGAAATGGTCGAGCAGTACTTC
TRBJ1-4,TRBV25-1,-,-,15,CASSESVGTNEKLFF,TGTGCCAGCAGTGAAAGTGTAGGTACTAATGAAAAACTGTTTTTT
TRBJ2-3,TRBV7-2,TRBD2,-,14,CASRTGRPTDTQYF,TGTGCCAGCAGGACCGGGAGGCCCACAGATACGCAGTATTTT
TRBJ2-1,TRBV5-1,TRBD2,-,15,CASSLALAGANEQFF,TGCGCCAGCAGCTTGGCCCTAGCGGGAGCCAATGAGCAGTTCTTC
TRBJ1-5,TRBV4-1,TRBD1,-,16,CASSQHPGQGSQPQHF,TGCGCCAGCAGCCAACACCCGGGACAGGGATCTCAGCCCCAGCATTTT
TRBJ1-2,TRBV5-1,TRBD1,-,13,CASGTDTNYGYTF,TGCGCCAGCGGGACAGACACTAACTATGGCTACACCTTC
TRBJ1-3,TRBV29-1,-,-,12,CSAGVAGNTIYF,TGCAGCGCCGGGGTCGCTGGAAACACCATATATTTT
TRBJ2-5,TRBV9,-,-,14,CASSVDSGQETQYF,TGTGCCAGCAGCGTAGATAGCGGCCAAGAGACCCAGTACTTC